These 6 T cell receptor beta chains originate from one sample sequenced in a study of regulatory T cells in long-lasting Graves disease. Time point of the sample: newly diagnosed GD, antithyroid drugs for less than 3 months. Scientists built the TCR library using RNA that was extracted from PBMCs. Relying on iRepertoire HTBI primers and Arm-PCR of CDR3 regions, the team built TCR beta libraries. TCRdb used MiXCR to reprocess the multiplex PCR reads, holding one entry per CDR3 protein. In the table there are 530,000 or so distinct CDR3 sequences, around 16% of which are singletons. This sample also belongs to another study, concerning T cells in Graves' hyperthyroidism and ophthalmopathy.

The starting material was peripheral blood mononuclear cells (PBMCs), obtained at new diagnosis, from a patient treated with antithyroid drugs. All receptors come from a man younger than 35 with Graves disease.

The chain employs TRBV28 and TRBJ2-5, with D perhaps given as TRBD1 or TRBD2 (5 bases each). This CDR3 region has 15 residues. Germline V gene lookup returns CDR1 MDHEN and CDR2 SYDVKM. V was clipped by 3 bases and J by 1 base, with 12 bases between them. The CDR3 sequence is CASSFHPGTQETQYF. The DNA for the CDR3 is TGTGCCAGCAGTTTCCATCCAGGGACCCAAGAGACCCAGTACTTC.

This clonotype was recorded at least ten times. This chain uses TRBV12-3 or TRBV12-4 with TRBJ2-1, with D perhaps being TRBD1 or TRBD2 (6 bases each). V gave up 5 bases and J gave up 4 bases, with 21 bases separating them. This CDR3 region has 17 residues. The CDR3 DNA is TGTGCCAGCAGTGACCGGGACACTAGCCCCGATTACAATGAGCAGTTCTTC. Residues: CASSDRDTSPDYNEQFF.

The chain links TRBV24-1 to TRBJ2-1; 8 nucleotides match TRBD2. After removal of 2 bases from V and 4 bases from J, the junction contained 9 bases not matched to a gene. The CDR3 contains 17 residues. Germline V gene lookup returns CDR1 KGHDR and CDR2 SFDVKD. CDR3 loop: CATSDSGGSGVYNEQFF. The CDR3 nucleotides are TGTGCCACCAGTGATTCGGGAGGTAGCGGGGTTTACAATGAGCAGTTCTTC.

The chain employs TRBV24-1 and TRBJ1-2; TRBD1 agrees at 7 bases. CDR1 and CDR2 from the germline V gene are KGHDR and SFDVKD. Trimming removed 2 bases from V and 8 bases from J; junction bases left unmatched: 16. The CDR3 runs to 17 residues. CDR3: CATSDSTSSEGASGYTF. The CDR3 DNA sequence: TGTGCCACCAGTGATTCAACGTCCTCAGAGGGGGCGTCAGGCTACACCTTC.

This clonotype was counted ten times or more. The V gene is TRBV29-1, the J gene TRBJ2-1; a weak D match, TRBD2 (5 bases). With 4 bases removed from V and 1 base from J, the gap between germline ends came to 5 bases. This CDR3 comprises 12 residues. The germline V gene encodes CDR1 SQVTM and CDR2 ANQGSEA. The CDR3 sequence: CSVGTSYNEQFF. CDR3 nucleotide sequence: TGCAGCGTTGGGACTTCCTACAATGAGCAGTTCTTC.

This clonotype was observed a handful of times. CDR3 region: CASSLGLAGQLSSYNEQFF. In DNA form, the CDR3 reads TGTGCCAGCAGCTTGGGTCTAGCGGGACAATTAAGCTCCTACAATGAGCAGTTCTTC. The J gene is TRBJ2-1, the V gene TRBV5-4; TRBD2 matches 9 bases. In germline, CDR1 is SGHNT, CDR2 YYREEE (reference sequence). Trimming cost V 0 bases and J 0 bases; bases outside gene matches: 10. The CDR3 length is 19 residues.